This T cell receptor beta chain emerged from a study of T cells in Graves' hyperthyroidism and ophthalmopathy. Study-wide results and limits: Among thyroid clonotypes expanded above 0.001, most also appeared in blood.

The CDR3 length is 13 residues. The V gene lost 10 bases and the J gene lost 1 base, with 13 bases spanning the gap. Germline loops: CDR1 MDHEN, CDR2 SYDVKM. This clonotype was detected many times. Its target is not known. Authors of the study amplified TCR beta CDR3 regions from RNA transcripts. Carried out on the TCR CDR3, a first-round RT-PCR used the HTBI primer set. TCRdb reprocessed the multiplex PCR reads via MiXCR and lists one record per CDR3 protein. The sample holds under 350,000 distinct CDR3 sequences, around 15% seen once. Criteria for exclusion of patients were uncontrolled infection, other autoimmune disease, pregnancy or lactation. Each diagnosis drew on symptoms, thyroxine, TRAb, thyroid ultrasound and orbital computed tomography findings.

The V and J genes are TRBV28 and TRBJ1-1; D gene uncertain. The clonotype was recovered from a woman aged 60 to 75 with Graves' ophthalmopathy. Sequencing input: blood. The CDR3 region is CAIAEHRNTEAFF. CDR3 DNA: TGTGCCATTGCCGAACACCGGAACACTGAAGCTTTCTTT.